This T cell receptor beta chain was captured in a study of T cell responses to AZD1222 COVID-19 vaccine. The protocol was immunoSEQ multiplex PCR, while the TCRdb copy is restricted to in-frame clones and leaves out a portion. The sample has roughly 120,000 clones; about nine tenths are singletons. The V gene lost 4 bases and the J gene lost 3 bases, with 13 bases spanning the gap. The CDR3 has 14 residues. Germline V CDR1 and CDR2: SGDLS, YYNGEE. Second doses that came at about 4 or about 12 weeks were put together. With respect to this clone: Its antigen is unidentified.

Points from the study as a whole: Only after the peak T cell response were repertoires sampled. Spike-specific TCR breadth and depth went up after people got two AZD1222 doses. Donors in the cohort were predominantly white British and more often female, and clonal diversity was possibly underestimated.

The sample here was peripheral blood, taken 28 days after the second AZD1222 dose. This chain uses TRBV9 with TRBJ2-5; tentative D call: TRBD2 (6 bases). This receptor was identified in an adult who received the AZD1222 COVID-19 vaccine. The CDR3: CASSPRLGKETQYF. CDR3 nucleotides: TGTGCCAGCAGCCCCCGACTAGGCAAAGAGACCCAGTACTTC.